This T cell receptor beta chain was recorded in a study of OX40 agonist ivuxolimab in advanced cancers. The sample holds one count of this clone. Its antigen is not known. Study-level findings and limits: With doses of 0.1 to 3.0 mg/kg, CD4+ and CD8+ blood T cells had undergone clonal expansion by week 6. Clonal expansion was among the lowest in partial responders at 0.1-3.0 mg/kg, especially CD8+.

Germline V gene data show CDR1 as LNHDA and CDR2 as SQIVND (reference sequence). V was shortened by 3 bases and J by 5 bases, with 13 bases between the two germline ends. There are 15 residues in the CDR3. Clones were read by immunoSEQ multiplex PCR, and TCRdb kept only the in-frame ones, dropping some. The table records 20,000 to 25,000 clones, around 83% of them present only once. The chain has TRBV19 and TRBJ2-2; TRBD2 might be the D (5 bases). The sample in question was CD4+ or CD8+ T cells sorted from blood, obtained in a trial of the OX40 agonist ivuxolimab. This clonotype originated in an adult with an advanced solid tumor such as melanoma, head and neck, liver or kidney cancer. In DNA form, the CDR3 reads TGTGCCAGTAGTATGTATGCGGGTCAGACCGGGGAGCTGTTTTTT. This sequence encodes CASSMYAGQTGELFF.